This T cell receptor beta chain was found in a study of T cells in localized non-small cell lung cancer. The table came from immunoSEQ multiplex PCR; TCRdb's copy has only in-frame clones and leaves some out. Of roughly 58,000 clones detected, roughly four fifths appear once; the ten largest clones hold around 4.7%. V lost 5 bases and J 7 bases, leaving 17 bases between the germline ends. The CDR3 spans 14 residues. In germline, CDR1 is MNHEY, CDR2 SVGAGI. This sequence joins TRBV6-5 and TRBJ1-2; no definite D call. This receptor was obtained from a man aged 40 to 70 with stage II lung adenocarcinoma. The sequences come from PBMCs, collected before any cancer treatment. As DNA, the CDR3 is TGTGCCAGCAGTGGCTCGGGCCCCTCGGCTGGCTACACCTTC. Translation gives CASSGSGPSAGYTF.